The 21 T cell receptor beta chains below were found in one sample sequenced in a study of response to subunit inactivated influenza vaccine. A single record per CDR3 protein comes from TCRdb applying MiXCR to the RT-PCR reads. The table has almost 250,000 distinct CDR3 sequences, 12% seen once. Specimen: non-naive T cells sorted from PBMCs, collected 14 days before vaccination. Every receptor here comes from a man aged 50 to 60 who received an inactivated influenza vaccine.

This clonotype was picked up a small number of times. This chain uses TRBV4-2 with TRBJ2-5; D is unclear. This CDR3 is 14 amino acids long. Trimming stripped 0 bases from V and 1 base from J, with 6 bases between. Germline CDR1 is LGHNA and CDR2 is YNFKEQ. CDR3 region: CASSQDILQETQYF. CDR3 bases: TGTGCCAGCAGCCAAGATATACTCCAAGAGACCCAGTACTTC.

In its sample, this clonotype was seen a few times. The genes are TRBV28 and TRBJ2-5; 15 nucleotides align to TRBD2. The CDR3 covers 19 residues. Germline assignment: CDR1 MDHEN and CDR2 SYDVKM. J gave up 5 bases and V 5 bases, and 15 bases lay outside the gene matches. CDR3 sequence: CASSLPRMGLAGGRETQYF. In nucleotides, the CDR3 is TGTGCCAGCAGTCTCCCTAGAATGGGACTAGCGGGAGGTCGCGAGACCCAGTACTTC.

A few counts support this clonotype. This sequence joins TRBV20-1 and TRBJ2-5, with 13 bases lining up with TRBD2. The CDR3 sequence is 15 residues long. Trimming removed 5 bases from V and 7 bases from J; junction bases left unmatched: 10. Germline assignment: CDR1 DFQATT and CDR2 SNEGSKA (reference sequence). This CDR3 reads CSASRTSGRKGTQYF. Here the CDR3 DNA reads TGCAGTGCTTCTAGGACTAGCGGGAGAAAGGGGACCCAGTACTTC.

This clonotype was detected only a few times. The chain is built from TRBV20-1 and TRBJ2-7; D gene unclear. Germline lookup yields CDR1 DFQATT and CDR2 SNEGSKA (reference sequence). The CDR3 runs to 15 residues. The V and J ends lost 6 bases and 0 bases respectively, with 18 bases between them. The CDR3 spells CSATNPDMSSYEQYF. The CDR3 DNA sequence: TGCAGTGCAACAAACCCCGACATGTCCTCCTACGAGCAGTACTTC.

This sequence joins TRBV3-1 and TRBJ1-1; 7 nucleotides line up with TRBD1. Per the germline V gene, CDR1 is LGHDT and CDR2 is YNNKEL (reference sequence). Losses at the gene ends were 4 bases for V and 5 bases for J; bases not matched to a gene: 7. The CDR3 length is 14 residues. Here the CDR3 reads CASSPTGKWTEAFF. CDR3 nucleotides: TGTGCCAGCAGCCCGACAGGGAAGTGGACTGAAGCTTTCTTT. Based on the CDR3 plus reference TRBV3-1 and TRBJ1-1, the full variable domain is DTAVSQTPKYLVTQMGNDKSIKCEQNLGHDTMYWYKQDSKKFLKIMFSYNNKELIINETVPNRFSPKSPDKAHLNLHINSLELGDSAVYFCASSPTGKWTEAFFGQGTRLTVV.

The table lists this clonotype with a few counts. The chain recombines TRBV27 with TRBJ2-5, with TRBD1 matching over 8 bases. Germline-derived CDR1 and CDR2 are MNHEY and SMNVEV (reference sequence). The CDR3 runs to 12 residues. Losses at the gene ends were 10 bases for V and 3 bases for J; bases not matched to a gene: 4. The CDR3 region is CATKTGEETQYF. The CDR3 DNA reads TGTGCCACCAAGACAGGGGAAGAGACCCAGTACTTC.

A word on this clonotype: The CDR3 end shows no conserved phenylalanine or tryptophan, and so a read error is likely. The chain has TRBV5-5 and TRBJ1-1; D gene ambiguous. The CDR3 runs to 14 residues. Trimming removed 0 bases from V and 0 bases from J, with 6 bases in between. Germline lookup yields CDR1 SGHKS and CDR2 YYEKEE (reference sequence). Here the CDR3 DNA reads TGTGCCAGCAGCTTGGGAAGGGTGAACACTGAAGCTTTCCTT. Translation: CASSLGRVNTEAFL.

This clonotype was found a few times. CDR3 protein: CSASTGITGELFF. The DNA of the CDR3 is TGCAGTGCTAGCACAGGGATTACCGGGGAGCTGTTTTTT. V usage is TRBV20-1 and J usage is TRBJ2-2, with a possible D match to TRBD1 (6 bases). CDR3 length: 13 amino acids. Trimming shortened V by 3 bases and J by 5 bases, and 10 bases separated the two germline ends. Germline CDR1 DFQATT, CDR2 SNEGSKA (reference sequence).

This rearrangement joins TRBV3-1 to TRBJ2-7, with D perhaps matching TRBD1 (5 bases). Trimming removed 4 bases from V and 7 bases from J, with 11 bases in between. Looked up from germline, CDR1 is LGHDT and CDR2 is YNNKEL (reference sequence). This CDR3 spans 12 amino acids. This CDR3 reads CASSPLGAEQYF. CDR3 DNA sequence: TGTGCCAGCAGCCCTCTAGGGGCAGAGCAGTACTTC.

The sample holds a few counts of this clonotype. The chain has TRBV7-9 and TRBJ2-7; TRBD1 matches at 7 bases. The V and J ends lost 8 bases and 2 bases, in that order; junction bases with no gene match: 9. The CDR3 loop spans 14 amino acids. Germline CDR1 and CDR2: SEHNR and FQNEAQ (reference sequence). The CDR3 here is CASWEPGQTYEQYF. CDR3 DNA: TGTGCCAGCTGGGAACCGGGACAGACCTACGAGCAGTACTTC.

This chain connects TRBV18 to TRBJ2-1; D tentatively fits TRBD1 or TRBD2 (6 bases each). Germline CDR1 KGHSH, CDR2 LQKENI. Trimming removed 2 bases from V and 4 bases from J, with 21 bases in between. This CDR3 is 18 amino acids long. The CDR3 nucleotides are TGTGCCAGCTCACCAAGAGGGGGGACTGGCCCCTATTACAATGAGCAGTTCTTC. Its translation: CASSPRGGTGPYYNEQFF.

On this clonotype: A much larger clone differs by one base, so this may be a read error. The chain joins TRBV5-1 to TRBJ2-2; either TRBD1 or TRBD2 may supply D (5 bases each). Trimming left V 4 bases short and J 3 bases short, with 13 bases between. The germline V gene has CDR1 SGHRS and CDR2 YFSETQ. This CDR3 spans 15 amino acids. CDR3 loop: CASSPGTRHTGELFF. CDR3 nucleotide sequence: TGCGCCAGCAGCCCCGGGACGAGGCACACCGGGGAGCTGTTTTTT.

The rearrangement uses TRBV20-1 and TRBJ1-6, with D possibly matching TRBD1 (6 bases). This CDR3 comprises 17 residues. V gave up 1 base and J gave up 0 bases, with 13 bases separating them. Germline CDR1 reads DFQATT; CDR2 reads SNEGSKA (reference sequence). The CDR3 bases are TGCAGTGCTAGAGCCGACAGGTGGAGCTCCTATAATTCACCCCTCCACTTT. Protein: CSARADRWSSYNSPLHF.

The CDR3 nucleotides are TGTGCCTGGAGTGAAACATGGACGACCCGGCGGGAGACCCAGTACTTC. As protein: CAWSETWTTRRETQYF. This sequence joins TRBV30 and TRBJ2-5; no clear D. CDR3 length: 16 residues. CDR1 is GTSNPN and CDR2 is SVGIG in the germline V gene (reference sequence). The V end lost 1 base, the J end lost 5 bases, and 20 bases lay between the germline ends. Full variable domain (rest looked up from reference TRBV30 and TRBJ2-5): SQTIHQWPATLVQPVGSPLSLECTVEGTSNPNLYWYRQAAGRGLQLLFYSVGIGQISSEVPQNLSASRPQDRQFILSSKKLLLSDSGFYLCAWSETWTTRRETQYFGPGTRLLVL.

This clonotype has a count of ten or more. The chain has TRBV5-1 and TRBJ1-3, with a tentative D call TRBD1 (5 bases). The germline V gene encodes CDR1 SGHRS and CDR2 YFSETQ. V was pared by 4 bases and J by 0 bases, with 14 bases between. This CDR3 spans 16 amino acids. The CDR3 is CASSRADRNSGNTIYF. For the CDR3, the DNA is TGCGCCAGCAGCCGCGCCGACAGAAACTCTGGAAACACCATATATTTT.

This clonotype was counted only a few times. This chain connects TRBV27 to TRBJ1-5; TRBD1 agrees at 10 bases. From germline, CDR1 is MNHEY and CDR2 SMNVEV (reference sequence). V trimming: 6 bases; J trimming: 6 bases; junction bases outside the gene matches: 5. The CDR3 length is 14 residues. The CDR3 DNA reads TGTGCCAGCAGCCGGGACAGGGGAAGTCAGCCCCAGCATTTT. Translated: CASSRDRGSQPQHF.

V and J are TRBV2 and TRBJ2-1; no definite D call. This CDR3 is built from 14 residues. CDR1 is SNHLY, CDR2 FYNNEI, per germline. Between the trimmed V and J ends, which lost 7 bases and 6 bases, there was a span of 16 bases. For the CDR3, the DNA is TGTGCCAGCACAGAACAAGGGTTCAGCAATGAGCAGTTCTTC. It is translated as CASTEQGFSNEQFF.

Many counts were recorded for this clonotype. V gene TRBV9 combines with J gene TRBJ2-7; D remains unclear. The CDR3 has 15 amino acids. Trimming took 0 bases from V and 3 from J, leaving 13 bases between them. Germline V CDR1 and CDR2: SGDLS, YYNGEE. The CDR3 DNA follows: TGTGCCAGCAGCGTAGGAGGCCCCGATCACTACGAGCAGTACTTC. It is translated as CASSVGGPDHYEQYF.

In DNA form, the CDR3 reads TGTGCCAGCAGCCAAGATTCAGGCCAGGGGGGGAATCAGCCCCAGCATTTT. It translates to CASSQDSGQGGNQPQHF. The chain links TRBV4-2 to TRBJ1-5; the match to TRBD1 covers 7 bases. J lost 4 bases, V lost 0 bases, and 9 bases had no gene match. CDR1 and CDR2 from the germline V gene are LGHNA and YNFKEQ. CDR3 length equals 17 residues.

CDR3 amino acids: CASSPRPNSPLHF. In nucleotides, the CDR3 is TGTGCCAGCAGCCCCCGTCCGAATTCACCCCTCCACTTT. The chain employs TRBV3-1 and TRBJ1-6; D is ambiguous. Germline loops: CDR1 LGHDT, CDR2 YNNKEL (reference sequence). The V gene lost 4 bases and the J gene lost 7 bases, with 8 bases spanning the gap. There are 13 residues in the CDR3. Full variable domain (missing parts from reference TRBV3-1 and TRBJ1-6): DTAVSQTPKYLVTQMGNDKSIKCEQNLGHDTMYWYKQDSKKFLKIMFSYNNKELIINETVPNRFSPKSPDKAHLNLHINSLELGDSAVYFCASSPRPNSPLHFGNGTRLTVT.

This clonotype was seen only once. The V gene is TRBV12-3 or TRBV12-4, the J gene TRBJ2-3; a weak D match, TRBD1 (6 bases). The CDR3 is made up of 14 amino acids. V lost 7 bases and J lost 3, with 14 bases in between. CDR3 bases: TGTGCCAGCACGCCGACAGGCTTGACAGATACGCAGTATTTT. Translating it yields CASTPTGLTDTQYF.